The 29 T cell receptor beta chains below were found in one sample sequenced in a study of blood T cell repertoires in COVID-19. Profiling relied on immunoSEQ multiplex PCR, and the TCRdb table lists in-frame clones only, not all of them. The sample includes roughly 480,000 clones, 89% seen only once; the top ten take 0.7% to 1%. The sample consisted of peripheral blood. Receptors were obtained from a man aged 18-30 years with COVID-19, enrolled during active disease.

This clone was seen a handful of times. The CDR3 DNA reads TGTGCCAGCAGCCCGCAGGGAGGGTACAGGCCTAACTATGGCTACACCTTC. Its translation: CASSPQGGYRPNYGYTF. The chain recombines TRBV5-4 with TRBJ1-2, with a weak D call TRBD1 (5 bases). Trimming shortened V by 4 bases and J by 0 bases, and 19 bases separated the two germline ends. The CDR3 contains 17 residues. CDR1 and CDR2 from the germline V gene are SGHNT and YYREEE (reference sequence).

V gene TRBV7-3 combines with J gene TRBJ2-5, with TRBD2 matching 7 bases. Trimming took 3 bases from V and 4 from J; bases not matched to a gene: 11. The germline V gene has CDR1 SGHTA and CDR2 FQGTGA. The CDR3 has 16 residues. The CDR3 loop is CASSFTGTTGGETQYF. CDR3 nucleotides: TGTGCCAGCAGCTTTACCGGGACCACGGGGGGAGAGACCCAGTACTTC.

J is TRBJ1-5 and V is TRBV9; unclear D gene. Per the germline V gene, CDR1 is SGDLS and CDR2 is YYNGEE. V lost 3 bases, J lost 0 bases, and 10 bases lay in between. The CDR3 sequence is 15 residues long. This CDR3 reads CASSESHRSNQPQHF. The CDR3 nucleotides are TGTGCCAGCAGCGAATCACATCGTAGCAATCAGCCCCAGCATTTT.

The gene calls are TRBV5-4 and TRBJ2-2; 8 bases are shared with TRBD2. The CDR3 is 16 amino acids. Germline V lookup: CDR1 SGHNT, CDR2 YYREEE (reference sequence). After removal of 4 bases from V and 0 bases from J, the junction contained 5 bases not matched to a gene. The CDR3 region is CASSVPAGANTGELFF. The CDR3 coding sequence is TGTGCCAGCAGCGTACCAGCGGGAGCGAACACCGGGGAGCTGTTTTTT.

The chain links TRBV7-2 to TRBJ2-5; the match to TRBD2 covers 10 bases. Looked up from germline, CDR1 is SGHTA and CDR2 is FQGNSA. V lost 4 bases to trimming and J lost 5 bases; unmatched junction nucleotides: 13. The CDR3 is 17 residues long. CDR3 bases: TGTGCCAGCAGCTCGCCCGGTGGAGCGGGGGGGCGGGAGACCCAGTACTTC. Its protein is CASSSPGGAGGRETQYF.

This rearrangement joins TRBV7-2 to TRBJ1-2, with 7 nucleotides matching TRBD1. Germline CDR1 is SGHTA and CDR2 is FQGNSA. This CDR3 has 15 amino acids. The trim removed 4 bases at V and 5 bases at J, leaving 10 bases unmatched. CDR3 nucleotides: TGTGCCAGCAGCTATACCCGGGACAGAGTTTATGGCTACACCTTC. It is translated as CASSYTRDRVYGYTF.

This CDR3 reads CASSSIPTPDSRELFF. The CDR3, as DNA: TGTGCCAGCAGTTCGATTCCAACCCCGGACAGCCGGGAGCTGTTTTTT. The rearrangement links TRBV6-5 to TRBJ2-2; weak D call: TRBD1 (6 bases). Per germline, CDR1 MNHEY and CDR2 SVGAGI. The CDR3 is 16 amino acids. The V end was cut by 4 bases, the J end by 9 bases, with 21 bases between.

The CDR3 loop is CASADDRGGNSPLHF. CDR3 in DNA: TGTGCCAGCGCCGATGACAGGGGCGGGAATTCACCCCTCCACTTT. The rearrangement joins TRBV25-1 to TRBJ1-6; TRBD1 matches 8 bases. With V trimmed by 8 bases and J by 7 bases, 10 bases remained unmatched. This CDR3 spans 15 amino acids. Germline loops: CDR1 MGHDK, CDR2 SYGVNS.

The chain carries TRBV15 and TRBJ1-2, with TRBD1 matching over 8 bases. V lost 1 base, J lost 6 bases, and 7 bases stayed unmatched. This CDR3 comprises 15 residues. Germline CDR1 and CDR2: LNHNV and YYDKDF (reference sequence). The CDR3 nucleotides read TGTGCCACCAGCAGAGGTGGACAGGGAAACAATGGCTACACCTTC. Translated: CATSRGGQGNNGYTF.

The J gene is TRBJ2-3, the V gene TRBV3-1 (or the pseudogene TRBV3-2), with D uncertain. Germline CDR1 and CDR2: LGHDT and YNNKEL (reference sequence). The ends were cut back, 4 bases at V and 2 bases at J, with 10 bases in the middle. There are 14 residues in the CDR3. The CDR3 protein is CASSPGRATDTQYF. Here the CDR3 DNA reads TGTGCCAGCAGCCCAGGAAGAGCCACAGATACGCAGTATTTT.

The V call is TRBV29-1, the J call TRBJ2-3; TRBD1 matches at 8 bases. The CDR3 loop spans 14 amino acids. J gave up 3 bases and V 5 bases, and 7 bases lay outside the gene matches. Germline V gene data show CDR1 as SQVTM and CDR2 as ANQGSEA. The CDR3 spells CSVWTGIMTDTQYF. The DNA of the CDR3 is TGCAGCGTTTGGACAGGGATTATGACAGATACGCAGTATTTT.

The V and J genes are TRBV11-2 and TRBJ2-7; D is undetermined. The length of the CDR3 is 12 residues. CDR1 SGHAT and CDR2 FQNNGV come from the germline V gene. Trimming took 6 bases from V and 2 from J, leaving 8 bases between them. The CDR3, as DNA: TGTGCCAGCAGTTATAATACCTACGAGCAGTACTTC. This encodes CASSYNTYEQYF.

This clone occurred a few times. V is TRBV4-1 and J is TRBJ1-1, with a weak D call TRBD1 (5 bases). Per germline, CDR1 MGHRA and CDR2 YSYEKL. The CDR3 runs 16 residues. The V and J ends lost 1 base and 4 bases respectively, with 16 bases between them. The CDR3 protein is CASSQGDFWGGTEAFF. Written as DNA, the CDR3 is TGCGCCAGCAGCCAAGGAGACTTTTGGGGGGGCACTGAAGCTTTCTTT.

In this sample, this clone turned up a few times. The chain joins TRBV5-5 to TRBJ1-5; perhaps TRBD1 as D (5 bases). CDR3 length: 15 amino acids. In germline, CDR1 is SGHKS, CDR2 YYEKEE (reference sequence). Trimming shortened V by 4 bases and J by 0 bases, and 11 bases separated the two germline ends. The CDR3 DNA follows: TGTGCCAGCAGCCGAGACAGCCATAGCAATCAGCCCCAGCATTTT. Its protein is CASSRDSHSNQPQHF.

V gene TRBV7-9 combines with J gene TRBJ2-3; D possibly corresponds to TRBD1 (6 bases). The CDR3 is made up of 15 amino acids. V lost 1 base and J 4 bases, leaving 12 bases between the germline ends. CDR1 is SEHNR and CDR2 is FQNEAQ in the germline V gene (reference sequence). This CDR3 is CASSLGRGRSDTQYF. Written as DNA, the CDR3 is TGTGCCAGCAGCTTAGGTAGGGGGAGATCAGATACGCAGTATTTT.

CDR3 amino acids: CASTTGVSYNEQFF. The CDR3 DNA follows: TGTGCCAGCACCACGGGGGTCTCCTACAATGAGCAGTTCTTC. The chain combines TRBV6-5 with TRBJ2-1; the D gene is possibly TRBD2 (6 bases). From germline, CDR1 is MNHEY and CDR2 SVGAGI. CDR3 length equals 14 residues. V was trimmed by 7 bases and J by 0 bases, leaving 10 bases between them.

There are a few counts of this clone. Compared with germline, one end of the junction differs, possibly owing to a read error. V gene TRBV19 combines with J gene TRBJ1-5; 10 nucleotides agree with TRBD1. CDR1 and CDR2 (germline): LNHDA, SQIVND (reference sequence). The CDR3 extends over 14 amino acids. In DNA, the CDR3 is TGTGCCAGTAGGATAGACAGGGGGCCTCAGCCCCAGCATTTT. As protein: CASRIDRGPQPQHF.

The table lists this clone with a count of one. This sequence joins TRBV30 and TRBJ2-5; D is ambiguous. Trimming left V 2 bases short and J 4 bases short, with 8 bases between. CDR3 length: 12 residues. Per the germline V gene, CDR1 is GTSNPN and CDR2 is SVGIG (reference sequence). CDR3 region: CAWSSPLETQYF. CDR3 DNA sequence: TGTGCCTGGAGTTCCCCCTTAGAGACCCAGTACTTC.

The chain links TRBV24-1 to TRBJ2-2, with 8 bases matching TRBD2. The CDR3 sequence is 15 residues long. The V gene's germline CDR1 is KGHDR and CDR2 SFDVKD. V lost 7 bases and J lost 0; bases outside the gene matches: 3. CDR3 amino acids: CATRAGVPNTGELFF. Here the CDR3 DNA reads TGTGCCACCAGAGCGGGAGTACCGAACACCGGGGAGCTGTTTTTT.

The V and J genes are TRBV18 and TRBJ2-7; 11 bases are shared with TRBD1. CDR3 length equals 15 residues. CDR1 KGHSH and CDR2 LQKENI come from the germline V gene. V was pared by 6 bases and J by 2 bases, with 6 bases of the junction left unmatched. The CDR3 sequence: CASSEGTGGTYEQYF. As DNA, the CDR3 is TGTGCCAGCTCCGAAGGGACAGGGGGGACCTACGAGCAGTACTTC. Variable domain in full (rest from reference TRBV18 and TRBJ2-7): NAGVMQNPRHLVRRRGQEARLRCSPMKGHSHVYWYRQLPEEGLKFMVYLQKENIIDESGMPKERFSAEFPKEGPSILRIQQVVRGDSAAYFCASSEGTGGTYEQYFGPGTRLTVT.

This chain joins TRBV4-1 and TRBJ2-7; 8 nucleotides agree with TRBD2. The CDR3 spans 12 residues. The V gene end was trimmed by 4 bases and the J gene end by 6 bases; junction bases not matched to a gene: 2. The germline CDR1 and CDR2 sequences are MGHRA and YSYEKL. The CDR3 spells CASSPGGAEQYF. The CDR3 DNA sequence: TGCGCCAGCAGCCCCGGGGGGGCCGAGCAGTACTTC.

The chain uses TRBV15 and TRBJ1-5, with unresolved D. The CDR3 runs to 17 residues. Germline V gene data show CDR1 as LNHNV and CDR2 as YYDKDF (reference sequence). The V gene lost 2 bases and the J gene lost 2 bases, with 16 bases spanning the gap. CDR3 sequence (DNA): TGTGCCACCAGCAGAAAATCAGGCGTTTTTGGCAATCAGCCCCAGCATTTT. Protein: CATSRKSGVFGNQPQHF. Using reference TRBV15 and TRBJ1-5 for the parts outside the CDR3, the full variable domain is DAMVIQNPRYQVTQFGKPVTLSCSQTLNHNVMYWYQQKSSQAPKLLFHYYDKDFNNEADTPDNFQSRRPNTSFCFLDIRSPGLGDTAMYLCATSRKSGVFGNQPQHFGDGTRLSIL.

V gene TRBV12-5 combines with J gene TRBJ1-1; D possibly corresponds to TRBD1 (6 bases). Deletions cut 5 bases from V and 5 bases from J, with 18 bases between. Germline V gives CDR1 LGHNT, CDR2 FRNRAP. CDR3 size: 15 residues. DNA for the CDR3: TGTGCTAGTGGTGCACCCGGGACACTGAGGACTGAAGCTTTCTTT. Translated, it gives CASGAPGTLRTEAFF.

V gene TRBV7-8 combines with J gene TRBJ1-2; 11 positions match TRBD1. V gave up 6 bases and J gave up 6 bases; unmatched junction bases: 9. This CDR3 contains 15 residues. Germline V gene data show CDR1 as SGHVS and CDR2 as FQNEAQ. The CDR3 loop is CASSTFRTGGHGYTF. The CDR3 DNA sequence: TGTGCCAGCAGTACCTTCCGGACAGGGGGCCATGGCTACACCTTC.

V usage is TRBV7-9 and J usage is TRBJ2-7; TRBD1 is a possible D gene (6 bases). The CDR3 sequence is 13 residues long. The germline V gene has CDR1 SEHNR and CDR2 FQNEAQ (reference sequence). V was trimmed by 4 bases and J by 3 bases, leaving 10 bases between them. CDR3 in amino acids: CASSSGQFYEQYF. CDR3 bases: TGTGCCAGCAGCTCTGGACAGTTCTACGAGCAGTACTTC.

The J gene is TRBJ2-3, the V gene TRBV11-3; D not certain. V was clipped by 0 bases and J by 1 base, with 8 bases between them. The CDR3 contains 15 residues. CDR1 is SGHNT and CDR2 is YENEEA in the germline V gene. CDR3 nucleotide sequence: TGTGCCAGCAGCTTAGATGGCCACGGCACAGATACGCAGTATTTT. Translated, it gives CASSLDGHGTDTQYF.

The chain uses TRBV27 and TRBJ1-1; D is undetermined. Germline CDR1 is MNHEY and CDR2 is SMNVEV (reference sequence). This CDR3 is 14 amino acids long. The V end was cut by 3 bases, the J end by 4 bases, with 12 bases between. The CDR3 nucleotides read TGTGCCAGCAGTTTTGGGCTATATGGCACTGAAGCTTTCTTT. This gives the protein CASSFGLYGTEAFF.

The V gene is TRBV10-1, the J gene TRBJ2-2; 13 positions agree with TRBD2. In germline, CDR1 is WNHNN, CDR2 SYGVQD (reference sequence). The CDR3 is made up of 15 amino acids. Trimming removed 4 bases from V and 10 bases from J; junction bases left unmatched: 6. CDR3 in amino acids: CASSAGTSGALELFF. DNA for the CDR3: TGCGCCAGCAGTGCAGGGACTAGCGGGGCACTGGAGCTGTTTTTT.

The V and J genes are TRBV2 and TRBJ1-2, with D tentatively TRBD1 (6 bases). This CDR3 contains 13 residues. V lost 7 bases, J lost 7 bases, and 16 bases lay in between. Germline CDR1 and CDR2: SNHLY and FYNNEI. The CDR3 bases are TGTGCCAGCACCTGGGGGGGGCAGGTTGGCTACACCTTC. Translated: CASTWGGQVGYTF.